This TCR beta chain originates from a study of shared clonotypes between healthy human individuals. The data were produced by immunoSEQ multiplex PCR, yet TCRdb's version contains in-frame clones alone and is incomplete. The sample comprises hundreds of thousands of clones, less than 80% of which are singletons, and over 10% rests with the top ten. Germline values: CDR1 GTSNPN, CDR2 SVGIG (reference sequence). This CDR3 has 13 residues. V lost 1 base and J 7 bases, leaving 8 bases between the germline ends. V and J are TRBV30 and TRBJ1-6, with D hard to call. The TCR sequence derives from a woman aged 35 to 49 in good health. Some clones in this sample may be carry-over from other donors' samples. The source material was PBMCs. The CDR3, as DNA: TGTGCCTGGAGTGCGAGTCAGAATTCACCCCTCCACTTT. It is translated as CAWSASQNSPLHF.